The rows below give T cell receptor beta chains drawn from one sample of a study of shared clonotypes between healthy human individuals. Clones were read by immunoSEQ multiplex PCR, and TCRdb kept only the in-frame ones, dropping some. This sample has millions of clones, with roughly 94% found just once. Input material: naive CD4+ T cells sorted from blood. The receptor set was obtained from a man between 18 and 35 years old in good health. Each CDR3 is given with its conserved first and last residue.

>TRBV5-6
CASSPPGRFSYNEQFF
>TRBV5-8
CASSLETGEEKLFF
>TRBV6-6
CASSDPKAGLALFF
>TRBV1
CTSSSRDSRYRLNSPLHF
>TRBV11-2
CASRFGTAEAFF
>TRBV7-6
CASSLGRNTEAFF
>TRBV2
CASTGTVASGANVLTF
>TRBV4-1
CASSQEGSSPITGELFF
>TRBV5-4
CASSPGQINYEQYF
>TRBV28
CASSSGWDRGAFF
>TRBV7-9
CASSRWQRSTDTQYF
>TRBV10-2
CASSENSNQPQHF
>TRBV25-1
CASSDVSGLSSYNEQFF
>TRBV4-1
CASSQEGNSYNEQFF
>TRBV12-5
CASGRHGGDRARETQYF
>TRBV27
CASSKRGALYNEQFF
>TRBV11-2
CASSADRRTYEQYF